Shown below are 27 T cell receptor beta chains from a single sample sequenced in a study of blood T cell repertoires in COVID-19. Sequencing was performed with immunoSEQ multiplex PCR; in TCRdb, only in-frame clones are kept and a portion is missing. The table shows about 180,000 clones, with more than 85% occurring only once. The material sequenced was peripheral blood. These receptor sequences come from a woman aged 30 to 39 with active or convalescent COVID-19.

This sequence joins TRBV19 and TRBJ2-1, with TRBD2 matching 7 bases. The CDR3 has 15 amino acids. Per the germline V gene, CDR1 is LNHDA and CDR2 is SQIVND (reference sequence). J was trimmed by 0 bases and V by 3 bases; bases with no gene match: 2. The CDR3 is CASSIGLVSYNEQFF. CDR3 nucleotides: TGTGCCAGTAGTATTGGACTAGTCTCCTACAATGAGCAGTTCTTC. The whole variable domain, remainder taken from reference TRBV19 and TRBJ2-1, is DGGITQSPKYLFRKEGQNVTLSCEQNLNHDAMYWYRQDPGQGLRLIYYSQIVNDFQKGDIAEGYSVSREKKESFPLTVTSAQKNPTAFYLCASSIGLVSYNEQFFGPGTRLTVL.

V and J are TRBV25-1 and TRBJ2-5, with 8 nucleotides matching TRBD2. Germline values: CDR1 MGHDK, CDR2 SYGVNS. V lost 5 bases and J lost 4; bases outside the gene matches: 9. The CDR3 length is 15 residues. The CDR3 loop reads CASSLTLGGVETQYF. The CDR3 DNA sequence: TGTGCCAGCAGTTTAACACTCGGGGGGGTAGAGACCCAGTACTTC.

The rearrangement links TRBV28 to TRBJ1-6; D might be TRBD1 (5 bases). V was cut by 8 bases and J by 3 bases, with 11 bases left in between. The germline CDR1 and CDR2 sequences are MDHEN and SYDVKM. The CDR3 consists of 14 residues. The CDR3 bases are TGTGCCAGCCTCGTCAGGGACTATAATTCACCCCTCCACTTT. This sequence encodes CASLVRDYNSPLHF.

The chain combines TRBV18 with TRBJ2-1; 8 nucleotides agree with TRBD2. The CDR3 length is 20 residues. CDR1 KGHSH and CDR2 LQKENI come from the germline V gene. Unmatched junction bases numbered 20, after V lost 3 bases and J lost 4 bases. The CDR3 sequence: CASSPQFFGGRRAEYNEQFF. CDR3 nucleotides: TGTGCCAGCTCACCTCAATTCTTCGGCGGGAGGAGGGCCGAATACAATGAGCAGTTCTTC.

This chain links TRBV6-5 with TRBJ1-2; D possibly corresponds to TRBD1 (6 bases). CDR3 length: 13 amino acids. Germline-derived CDR1 and CDR2 are MNHEY and SVGAGI. V dropped 2 bases and J dropped 7 bases, with 11 bases sitting between them. CDR3 nucleotides: TGTGCCAGCAGTTACCTGCAGGGGTCTGGCTACACCTTC. It codes for CASSYLQGSGYTF.

This clone appeared a single time. The sample has other DNA sequences that encode this CDR3 too. Written as DNA, the CDR3 is TGCGCCAGCAGCTCAACTAGCGGGAGTTACAATGAGCAGTTCTTC. This codes for CASSSTSGSYNEQFF. The chain uses TRBV5-1 and TRBJ2-1; 11 nucleotides agree with TRBD2. With 3 bases clipped from V and 4 bases from J, the junction kept 3 bases outside the gene matches. The germline V gene encodes CDR1 SGHRS and CDR2 YFSETQ. The CDR3 consists of 15 residues. The full variable domain, with the rest looked up from reference TRBV5-1 and TRBJ2-1, is KAGVTQTPRYLIKTRGQQVTLSCSPISGHRSVSWYQQTPGQGLQFLFEYFSETQRNKGNFPGRFSGRQFSNSRSEMNVSTLELGDSALYLCASSSTSGSYNEQFFGPGTRLTVL.

J is TRBJ1-6 and V is TRBV19; a weak D match, TRBD1 (5 bases). Germline assignment: CDR1 LNHDA and CDR2 SQIVND (reference sequence). The CDR3 has 15 residues. Trimming stripped 7 bases from V and 7 bases from J, with 17 bases between. The CDR3 bases are TGTGCCAGTATGAGGACATACCAGTGGAATTCACCCCTCCACTTT. This sequence encodes CASMRTYQWNSPLHF.

CDR3 in DNA: TGTGCCAGCAGCTTAGGGGACACGGCCCGGGAGACCCAGTACTTC. Translating it yields CASSLGDTARETQYF. V gene TRBV7-2 combines with J gene TRBJ2-5; weak D call: TRBD1 (6 bases). Germline lookup yields CDR1 SGHTA and CDR2 FQGNSA. V was clipped by 1 base and J by 5 bases, with 14 bases between them. The CDR3 is made up of 15 amino acids.

The V gene is TRBV5-1, the J gene TRBJ2-1; TRBD2 agrees at 9 bases. Germline CDR1 and CDR2: SGHRS and YFSETQ. The V and J ends lost 2 bases and 6 bases, in that order; junction bases with no gene match: 9. This CDR3 is built from 16 residues. CDR3 protein: CASSFPEGGRANEQFF. The CDR3 bases are TGCGCCAGCAGCTTTCCCGAGGGCGGGAGGGCCAATGAGCAGTTCTTC.

This sequence joins TRBV14 and TRBJ2-7; 10 positions match TRBD1. Per the germline V gene, CDR1 is SGHDN and CDR2 is FVKESK. The CDR3 loop spans 16 amino acids. With V trimmed by 1 base and J by 7 bases, 10 bases remained unmatched. CDR3 in amino acids: CASSQGLGQGSREQYF. In DNA form, the CDR3 reads TGTGCCAGCAGCCAAGGATTGGGACAGGGGTCTCGAGAGCAGTACTTC.

J is TRBJ1-5 and V is TRBV27, with 7 bases lining up with TRBD1. The CDR3 is made up of 12 amino acids. J gave up 7 bases and V 6 bases, and 3 bases lay outside the gene matches. CDR1 MNHEY and CDR2 SMNVEV come from the germline V gene (reference sequence). Written as DNA, the CDR3 is TGTGCCAGCAGAACAGGGGTACAGCCCCAGCATTTT. Translation gives CASRTGVQPQHF.

Only a few counts were recorded for this clone. The chain couples TRBV21-1 to TRBJ2-1; the DNA was not used to check the table's D call, TRBD2. TRBV21-1 is a pseudogene locus. The CDR3 totals 17 residues. CDR3 DNA: TGTGCCAGCAGCAAAAGTAAGGAACTAGCGGGAGGTAATGAGCAGTTCTTC. Its translation is CASSKSKELAGGNEQFF.

This clone was seen a single time. V usage is TRBV6-1 and J usage is TRBJ1-2; D unclear. V lost 6 bases and J 0 bases, leaving 8 bases between the germline ends. The CDR3 is made up of 13 amino acids. Germline V gives CDR1 MNHNS, CDR2 SASEGT. This chain's CDR3 is CASRDGANYGYTF. Here the CDR3 DNA reads TGTGCCAGCAGAGACGGAGCTAACTATGGCTACACCTTC.

The gene calls are TRBV3-1 (or the pseudogene TRBV3-2) and TRBJ2-7; TRBD1 matches at 8 bases. The germline CDR1 and CDR2 sequences are LGHDT and YNNKEL (reference sequence). There are 14 residues in the CDR3. V was clipped by 4 bases and J by 3 bases; unmatched bases: 5. The CDR3 region is CASSRDRLFYEQYF. CDR3 coding DNA: TGTGCCAGCAGCCGGGACAGGCTATTCTACGAGCAGTACTTC.

The chain recombines TRBV7-9 with TRBJ1-6; D ambiguous. This CDR3 has 15 amino acids. Trimming shortened V by 1 base and J by 5 bases, and 9 bases separated the two germline ends. In germline, CDR1 is SEHNR, CDR2 FQNEAQ (reference sequence). CDR3 in DNA: TGTGCCAGCAGCTTAGGAACAGCTAATAATTCACCCCTCCACTTT. Its translation: CASSLGTANNSPLHF.

CDR3 coding DNA: TGTGCCAGCAGTTATTCGGGACTAGCGACGGCGCAGTTCTTC. This gives the protein CASSYSGLATAQFF. The chain employs TRBV6-5 and TRBJ2-1; 10 bases map to TRBD2. The CDR3 has 14 amino acids. Unmatched junction bases numbered 8, after V lost 3 bases and J lost 12 bases. CDR1 and CDR2 (germline): MNHEY, SVGAGI.

As regards this clone: Within the sample, other DNA sequences also encode this same CDR3. The chain has TRBV5-4 and TRBJ1-1, with unresolved D. The CDR3 is 13 amino acids. The germline CDR1 and CDR2 sequences are SGHNT and YYREEE (reference sequence). V lost 1 base to trimming and J lost 1 base, with 5 bases between them. The CDR3 DNA sequence: TGTGCCAGCAGCTTGCAGGCGAACACTGAAGCTTTCTTT. Its translation: CASSLQANTEAFF.

V is TRBV6-5 and J is TRBJ1-2; D uncertain. V shed 8 bases and J shed 5 bases, with 9 bases lying between them. The germline CDR1 and CDR2 sequences are MNHEY and SVGAGI. The CDR3 is made up of 11 amino acids. The CDR3 coding sequence is TGTGCCAGCTCGCAGGTTTATGGCTACACCTTC. This encodes CASSQVYGYTF.

The genes are TRBV28 and TRBJ1-2, with D tentatively TRBD1 (6 bases). This CDR3 has 14 residues. V gave up 6 bases and J gave up 7 bases, with 18 bases separating them. Germline values: CDR1 MDHEN, CDR2 SYDVKM. The CDR3 DNA reads as TGTGCCAGCAGGGTCCCAGGGGAAACCTCTGGCTACACCTTC. Its translation is CASRVPGETSGYTF.

The J gene is TRBJ2-5, the V gene TRBV7-9; 8 bases are shared with TRBD2. This CDR3 has 16 amino acids. Germline lookup yields CDR1 SEHNR and CDR2 FQNEAQ (reference sequence). The ends lost 5 bases at V and 5 bases at J; junction bases unmatched: 13. CDR3 amino acids: CASSPRGAGGAETQYF. The CDR3 DNA follows: TGTGCCAGCAGCCCGAGGGGGGCGGGAGGAGCTGAGACCCAGTACTTC.

This sequence joins TRBV5-6 and TRBJ1-2, with a weak D call TRBD1 (6 bases). The V end was cut by 1 base, the J end by 2 bases, with 9 bases between. The germline gives CDR1 SGHDT, CDR2 YYEEEE. CDR3 length: 14 residues. The chain's CDR3 is CASSLITGNYGYTF. The CDR3 DNA follows: TGTGCCAGCAGCTTGATTACAGGGAACTATGGCTACACCTTC.

This clone appeared a single time. The chain carries TRBV7-9 and TRBJ1-2, with 12 bases that match TRBD1. The V gene end was trimmed by 4 bases and the J gene end by 6 bases; junction bases not matched to a gene: 9. In germline, CDR1 is SEHNR, CDR2 FQNEAQ (reference sequence). The CDR3 length is 16 residues. The CDR3 DNA is TGTGCCAGCAGCTCACCCCCGGGACAGGGGGCGGATGGCTACACCTTC. It specifies CASSSPPGQGADGYTF.

The chain joins TRBV7-2 to TRBJ2-7, with D possibly matching TRBD2 (6 bases). The V end was cut by 5 bases, the J end by 2 bases, with 13 bases between. This CDR3 comprises 14 residues. Germline V gives CDR1 SGHTA, CDR2 FQGNSA. CDR3 protein: CASSPGWGAYEQYF. The CDR3 bases are TGTGCCAGCAGCCCAGGGTGGGGGGCCTACGAGCAGTACTTC. Full variable domain (remainder filled in from reference TRBV7-2 and TRBJ2-7): GAGVSQSPSNKVTEKGKDVELRCDPISGHTALYWYRQSLGQGLEFLIYFQGNSAPDKSGLPSDRFSAERTGGSVSTLTIQRTQQEDSAVYLCASSPGWGAYEQYFGPGTRLTVT.

The chain joins TRBV6-5 to TRBJ1-6; possibly TRBD1 for D (5 bases). V was clipped by 1 base and J by 14 bases, with 9 bases between them. Germline assignment: CDR1 MNHEY and CDR2 SVGAGI. The CDR3 is 12 residues long. CDR3 sequence reads: CASSYYRGTLHF. CDR3 nucleotide sequence: TGTGCCAGCAGTTACTATCGGGGGACCCTCCACTTT.

This chain connects TRBV6-2 or TRBV6-3 to TRBJ1-2, with D maybe TRBD1 (6 bases). The CDR3 has 13 residues. Germline assignment: CDR1 MNHEY and CDR2 SVGEGT. V was trimmed by 6 bases and J by 7 bases, leaving 15 bases between them. The CDR3 bases are TGTGCCAGCAGCCACGGACAGCGTCTTGGCTACACCTTC. It specifies CASSHGQRLGYTF.

The count of this clone is one. The chain is built from TRBV29-1 and TRBJ2-1; no clear D gene. The CDR3 has 12 amino acids. Trimming took 0 bases from V and 5 from J, leaving 5 bases between them. CDR1 and CDR2 (germline): SQVTM, ANQGSEA. CDR3 region: CSVEEQNNEQFF. The CDR3 nucleotides are TGCAGCGTTGAAGAACAGAACAATGAGCAGTTCTTC.

The chain has TRBV24-1 and TRBJ2-2; D perhaps matches TRBD2 (6 bases). Trimming left V 8 bases short and J 2 bases short, with 11 bases between. The length of the CDR3 is 14 residues. In germline, CDR1 is KGHDR, CDR2 SFDVKD. The CDR3 here is CATTGTVNTGELFF. The CDR3 nucleotides are TGTGCCACCACCGGGACTGTAAACACCGGGGAGCTGTTTTTT.